This T cell receptor beta chain was captured in a study of cytomegalovirus exposure and HLA in healthy donors. Study-level findings and limits: Most TCRs appeared rarely, but some public TCRs recurred in many donors. Cytomegalovirus association was listed for approximately 160 TCR beta chains.

Turning to this clone: What it binds is not known.

The protocol was immunoSEQ multiplex PCR, while the TCRdb copy is restricted to in-frame clones and leaves out a portion. The data hold 250,000 to 300,000 clones, with 86% observed a single time. From germline, CDR1 is MGHRA and CDR2 YSYEKL. Trimming shortened V by 4 bases and J by 0 bases, and 12 bases separated the two germline ends. The CDR3 consists of 16 residues. Sequencing was carried out using PBMCs. The V call is TRBV4-1, the J call TRBJ2-2; no definite D call. The sequence came from a woman aged 18-29 years in good health and CMV-seronegative. The CDR3 DNA reads TGCGCCAGCAGCCCCGGAGCCATAACGAACACCGGGGAGCTGTTTTTT. Translation gives CASSPGAITNTGELFF.